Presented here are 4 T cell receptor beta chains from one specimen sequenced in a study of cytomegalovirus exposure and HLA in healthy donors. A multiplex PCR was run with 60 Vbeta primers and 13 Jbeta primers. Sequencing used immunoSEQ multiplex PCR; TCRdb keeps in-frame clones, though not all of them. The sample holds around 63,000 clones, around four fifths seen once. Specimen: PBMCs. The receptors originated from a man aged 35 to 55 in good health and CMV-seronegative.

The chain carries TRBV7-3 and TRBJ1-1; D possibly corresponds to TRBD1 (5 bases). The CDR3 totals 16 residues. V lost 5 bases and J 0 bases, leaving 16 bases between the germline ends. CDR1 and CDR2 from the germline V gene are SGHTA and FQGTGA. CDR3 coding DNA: TGTGCCAGCAGCCAGGGCCGAGTAAACATGAACACTGAAGCTTTCTTT. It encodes CASSQGRVNMNTEAFF.

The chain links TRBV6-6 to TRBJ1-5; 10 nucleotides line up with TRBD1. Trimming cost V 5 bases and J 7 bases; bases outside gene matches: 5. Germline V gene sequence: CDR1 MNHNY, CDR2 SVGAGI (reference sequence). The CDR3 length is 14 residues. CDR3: CASSRQGARQPQHF. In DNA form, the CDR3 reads TGTGCCAGCAGTCGACAGGGGGCGCGGCAGCCCCAGCATTTT.

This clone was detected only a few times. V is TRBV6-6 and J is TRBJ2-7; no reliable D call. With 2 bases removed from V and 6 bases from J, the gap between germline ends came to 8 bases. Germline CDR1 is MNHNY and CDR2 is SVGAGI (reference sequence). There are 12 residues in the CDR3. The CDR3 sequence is CASSYGVREQYF. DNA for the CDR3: TGTGCCAGCAGTTACGGAGTTCGCGAGCAGTACTTC.

CDR3 loop: CASSTRPQPQHF. Written as DNA, the CDR3 is TGTGCCAGCAGTACTCGTCCCCAGCCCCAGCATTTT. The chain employs TRBV6-1 and TRBJ1-5; no definite D call. Per germline, CDR1 MNHNS and CDR2 SASEGT. The CDR3 runs 12 residues. V gave up 5 bases and J gave up 7 bases, with 9 bases separating them.